The clone carrying this T cell receptor (beta chain) occurred once. This record belongs to a study of PD-1 blockade in mismatch repair-deficient tumors. All patients were mismatch repair deficient, assessed by either PCR or immunohistochemistry. Three pembrolizumab responders had their TCRs sequenced. The table came from immunoSEQ multiplex PCR; TCRdb's copy has only in-frame clones and leaves some out. The data show 95,000 to 150,000 clones, about 88% seen once. The germline V gene encodes CDR1 MNHEY and CDR2 SMNVEV (reference sequence). The CDR3 runs to 14 residues. V lost 6 bases, J lost 6 bases, and 15 bases lay in between.

Source: peripheral blood, taken 44 weeks after starting pembrolizumab. This sequence joins TRBV27 and TRBJ2-1, with a weak D call TRBD2 (5 bases). This receptor was taken from an adult with mismatch repair-deficient cancer. The CDR3 region has the DNA TGTGCCAGCAGGCTCCGGGATCTAAGCAATGAGCAGTTCTTC. It is translated as CASRLRDLSNEQFF.